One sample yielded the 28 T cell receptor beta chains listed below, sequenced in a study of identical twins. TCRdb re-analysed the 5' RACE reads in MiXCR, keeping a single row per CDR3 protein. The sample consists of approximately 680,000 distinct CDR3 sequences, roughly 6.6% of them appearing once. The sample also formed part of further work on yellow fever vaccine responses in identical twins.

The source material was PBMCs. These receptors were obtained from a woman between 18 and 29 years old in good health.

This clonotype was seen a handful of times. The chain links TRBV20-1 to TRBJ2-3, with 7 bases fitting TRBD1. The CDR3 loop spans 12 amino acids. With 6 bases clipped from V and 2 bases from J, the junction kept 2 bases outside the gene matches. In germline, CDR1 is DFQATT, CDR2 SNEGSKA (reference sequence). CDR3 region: CSAGQITDTQYF. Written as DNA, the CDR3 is TGCAGTGCGGGACAGATCACAGATACGCAGTATTTT.

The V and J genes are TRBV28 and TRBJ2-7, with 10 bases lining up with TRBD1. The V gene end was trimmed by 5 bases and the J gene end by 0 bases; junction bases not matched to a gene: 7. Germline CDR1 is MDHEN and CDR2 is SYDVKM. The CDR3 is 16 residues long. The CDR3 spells CASSPTGGRLSYEQYV. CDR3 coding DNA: TGTGCCAGCAGTCCGACAGGGGGCCGACTCTCCTACGAGCAGTACGTC.

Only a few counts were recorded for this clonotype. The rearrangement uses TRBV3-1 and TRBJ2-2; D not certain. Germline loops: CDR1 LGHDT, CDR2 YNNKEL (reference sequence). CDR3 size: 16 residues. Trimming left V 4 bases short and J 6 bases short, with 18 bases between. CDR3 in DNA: TGTGCCAGCAGCCCCCCGTCGGCGGAGTGGGCCGGGGAGCTGTTTTTT. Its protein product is CASSPPSAEWAGELFF.

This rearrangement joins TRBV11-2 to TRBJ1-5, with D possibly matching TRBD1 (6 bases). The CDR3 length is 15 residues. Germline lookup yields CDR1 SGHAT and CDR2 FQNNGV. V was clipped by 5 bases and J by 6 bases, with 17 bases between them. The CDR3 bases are TGTGCCAGCAGCCCCGGCGGGGGGCGCGGTCAGCCCCAGCATTTT. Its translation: CASSPGGGRGQPQHF.

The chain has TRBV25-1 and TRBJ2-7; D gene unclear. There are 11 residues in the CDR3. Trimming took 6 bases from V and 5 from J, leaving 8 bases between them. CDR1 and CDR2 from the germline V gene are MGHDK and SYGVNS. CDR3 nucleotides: TGTGCCAGCAGGGTTGAGGACGAGCAGTACTTC. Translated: CASRVEDEQYF.

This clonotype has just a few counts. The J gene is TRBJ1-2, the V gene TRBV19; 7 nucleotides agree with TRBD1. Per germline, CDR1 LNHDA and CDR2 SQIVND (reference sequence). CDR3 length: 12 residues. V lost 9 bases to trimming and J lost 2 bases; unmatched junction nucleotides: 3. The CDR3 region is CARKGQNYGYTF. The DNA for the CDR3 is TGTGCCAGGAAGGGACAGAACTATGGCTACACCTTC.

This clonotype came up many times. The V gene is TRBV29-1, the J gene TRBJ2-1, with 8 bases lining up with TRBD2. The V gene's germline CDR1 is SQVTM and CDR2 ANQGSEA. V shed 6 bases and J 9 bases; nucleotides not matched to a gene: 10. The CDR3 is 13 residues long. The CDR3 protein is CSVPGGFSFEQFF. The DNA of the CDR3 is TGCAGCGTCCCGGGGGGGTTTAGCTTTGAGCAGTTCTTC.

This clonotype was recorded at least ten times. The CDR3 DNA reads as TGTGCCAGCAGTTCACGACTAGCGGAAGAGACCCAGTACTTC. Amino acids: CASSSRLAEETQYF. V is TRBV2 and J is TRBJ2-5; 9 positions agree with TRBD2. Germline V gives CDR1 SNHLY, CDR2 FYNNEI. The CDR3 extends over 14 amino acids. V shed 5 bases and J 3 bases; nucleotides not matched to a gene: 4.

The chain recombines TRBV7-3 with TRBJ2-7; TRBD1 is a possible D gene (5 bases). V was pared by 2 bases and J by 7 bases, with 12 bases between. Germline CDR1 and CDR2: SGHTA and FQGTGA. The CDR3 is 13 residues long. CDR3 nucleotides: TGTGCCAGCAGCTTACAGGGAACAACGGAGCAGTACTTC. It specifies CASSLQGTTEQYF.

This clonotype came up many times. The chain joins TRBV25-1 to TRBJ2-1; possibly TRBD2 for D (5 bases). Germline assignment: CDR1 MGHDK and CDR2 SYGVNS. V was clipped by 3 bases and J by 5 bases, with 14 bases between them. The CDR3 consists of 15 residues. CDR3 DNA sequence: TGTGCCAGCAGTGACCCTCGAGCCGGGAACAATGAGCAGTTCTTC. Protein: CASSDPRAGNNEQFF.

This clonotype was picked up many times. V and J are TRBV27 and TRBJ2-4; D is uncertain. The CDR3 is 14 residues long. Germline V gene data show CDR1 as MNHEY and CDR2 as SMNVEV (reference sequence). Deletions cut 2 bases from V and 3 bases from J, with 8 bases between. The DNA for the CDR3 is TGTGCCAGCAGTTTAGCGCAGTACAAAAACATTCAGTACTTC. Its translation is CASSLAQYKNIQYF.

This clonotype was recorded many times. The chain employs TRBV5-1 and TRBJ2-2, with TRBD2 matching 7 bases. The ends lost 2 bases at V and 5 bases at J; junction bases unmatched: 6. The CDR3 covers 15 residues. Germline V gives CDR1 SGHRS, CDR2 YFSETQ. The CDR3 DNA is TGCGCCAGCAGCTTAAGCGGGATTAGGACCGGGGAGCTGTTTTTT. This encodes CASSLSGIRTGELFF.

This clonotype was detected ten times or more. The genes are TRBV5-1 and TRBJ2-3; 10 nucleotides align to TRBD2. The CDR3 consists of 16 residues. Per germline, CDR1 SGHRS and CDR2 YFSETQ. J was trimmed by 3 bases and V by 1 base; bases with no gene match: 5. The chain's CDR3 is CASSLLSGGLTDTQYF. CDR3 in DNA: TGCGCCAGCAGCTTGCTTAGCGGGGGGCTTACAGATACGCAGTATTTT.

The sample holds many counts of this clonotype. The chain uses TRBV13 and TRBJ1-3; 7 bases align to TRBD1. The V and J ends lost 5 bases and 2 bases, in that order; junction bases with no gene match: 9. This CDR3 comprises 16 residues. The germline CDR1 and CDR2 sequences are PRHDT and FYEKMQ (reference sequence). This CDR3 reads CASSLTRGSAGNTIYF. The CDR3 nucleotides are TGTGCCAGCAGCCTTACCAGGGGGTCCGCTGGAAACACCATATATTTT.

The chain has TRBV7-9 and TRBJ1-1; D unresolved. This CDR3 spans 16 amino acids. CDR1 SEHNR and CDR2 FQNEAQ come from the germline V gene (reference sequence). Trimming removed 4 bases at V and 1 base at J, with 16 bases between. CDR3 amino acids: CASSSSMRAANTEAFF. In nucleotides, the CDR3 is TGTGCCAGCAGCTCCTCGATGCGGGCTGCGAACACTGAAGCTTTCTTT. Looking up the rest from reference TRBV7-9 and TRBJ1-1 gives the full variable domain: DTGVSQNPRHKITKRGQNVTFRCDPISEHNRLYWYRQTLGQGPEFLTYFQNEAQLEKSRLLSDRFSAERPKGSFSTLEIQRTEQGDSAMYLCASSSSMRAANTEAFFGQGTRLTVV.

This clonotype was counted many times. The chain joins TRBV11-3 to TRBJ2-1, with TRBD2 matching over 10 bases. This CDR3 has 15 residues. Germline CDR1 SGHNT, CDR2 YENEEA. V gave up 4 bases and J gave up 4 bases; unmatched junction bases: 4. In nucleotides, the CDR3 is TGTGCCAGCAGCTCCGGGACTAGCGCTTACAATGAGCAGTTCTTC. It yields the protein CASSSGTSAYNEQFF.

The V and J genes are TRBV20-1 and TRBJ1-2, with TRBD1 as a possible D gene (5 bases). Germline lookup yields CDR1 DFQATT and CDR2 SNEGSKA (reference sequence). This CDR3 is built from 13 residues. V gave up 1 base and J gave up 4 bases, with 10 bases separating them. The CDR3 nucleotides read TGCAGTGCTAGAGTGGGGCTTACCTATGGCTACACCTTC. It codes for CSARVGLTYGYTF.

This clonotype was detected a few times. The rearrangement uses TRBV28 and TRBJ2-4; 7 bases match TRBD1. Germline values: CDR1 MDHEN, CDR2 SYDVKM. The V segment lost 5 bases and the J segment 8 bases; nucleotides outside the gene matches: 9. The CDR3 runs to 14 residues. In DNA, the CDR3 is TGTGCCAGCAGTCCACTGACAGGGATCCACATTCAGTACTTC. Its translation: CASSPLTGIHIQYF. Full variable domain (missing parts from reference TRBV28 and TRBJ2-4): DVKVTQSSRYLVKRTGEKVFLECVQDMDHENMFWYRQDPGLGLRLIYFSYDVKMKEKGDIPEGYSVSREKKERFSLILESASTNQTSMYLCASSPLTGIHIQYFGAGTRLSVL.

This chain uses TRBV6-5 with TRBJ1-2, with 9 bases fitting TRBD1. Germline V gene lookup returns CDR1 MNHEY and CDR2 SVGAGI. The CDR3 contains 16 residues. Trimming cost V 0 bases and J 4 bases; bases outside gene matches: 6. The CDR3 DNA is TGTGCCAGCAGTTACTCGGCGGGACAGGGAGGCTATGGCTACACCTTC. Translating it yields CASSYSAGQGGYGYTF.

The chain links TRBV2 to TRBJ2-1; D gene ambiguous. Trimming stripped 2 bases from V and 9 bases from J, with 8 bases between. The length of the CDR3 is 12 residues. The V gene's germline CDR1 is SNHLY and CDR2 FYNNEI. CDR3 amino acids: CASSEPRFEQFF. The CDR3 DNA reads TGTGCCAGCAGTGAACCGCGGTTTGAGCAGTTCTTC.

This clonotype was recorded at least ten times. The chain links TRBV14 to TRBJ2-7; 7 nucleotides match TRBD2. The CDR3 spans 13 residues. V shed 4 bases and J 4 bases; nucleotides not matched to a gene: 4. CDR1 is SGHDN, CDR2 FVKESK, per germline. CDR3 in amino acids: CASSPGGLYEQYF. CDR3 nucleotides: TGTGCCAGCAGCCCGGGAGGCTTGTACGAGCAGTACTTC.

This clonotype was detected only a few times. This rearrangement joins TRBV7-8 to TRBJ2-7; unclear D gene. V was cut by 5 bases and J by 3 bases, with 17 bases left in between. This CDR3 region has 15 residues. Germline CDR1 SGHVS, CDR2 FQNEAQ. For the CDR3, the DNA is TGTGCCAGCAGCCCCTTCGAGAGCGCCAACTACGAGCAGTACTTC. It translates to CASSPFESANYEQYF.

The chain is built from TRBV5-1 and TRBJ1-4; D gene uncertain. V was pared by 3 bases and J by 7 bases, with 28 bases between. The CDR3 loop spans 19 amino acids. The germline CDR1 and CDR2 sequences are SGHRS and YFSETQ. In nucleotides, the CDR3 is TGCGCCAGCAGCTCGGATGACCGACGAGGTTATGGCGAAAGTGAAAAACTGTTTTTT. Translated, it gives CASSSDDRRGYGESEKLFF.

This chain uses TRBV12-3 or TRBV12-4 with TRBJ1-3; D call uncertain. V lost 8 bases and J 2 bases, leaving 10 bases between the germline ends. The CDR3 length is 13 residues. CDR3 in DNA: TGTGCCAGCCGTAGGGTTGCTGGAAACACCATATATTTT. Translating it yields CASRRVAGNTIYF.

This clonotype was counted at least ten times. The CDR3, as DNA: TGTGCCAGCAGCCCGACAGGGGATGGTCGTGGCTACACCTTC. It is translated as CASSPTGDGRGYTF. The genes are TRBV12-3 or TRBV12-4 and TRBJ1-2, with 8 bases aligning to TRBD1. The CDR3 consists of 14 residues. The V segment lost 6 bases and the J segment 7 bases; nucleotides outside the gene matches: 10.

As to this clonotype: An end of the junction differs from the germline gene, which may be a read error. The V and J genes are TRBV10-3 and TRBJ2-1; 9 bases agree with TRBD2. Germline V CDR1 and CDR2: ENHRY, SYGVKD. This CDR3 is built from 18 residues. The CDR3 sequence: CAFSKTKRGVRPHNEQFF. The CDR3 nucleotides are TGTGCCTTCAGTAAGACTAAGCGGGGGGTTAGGCCGCACAATGAGCAGTTCTTC.

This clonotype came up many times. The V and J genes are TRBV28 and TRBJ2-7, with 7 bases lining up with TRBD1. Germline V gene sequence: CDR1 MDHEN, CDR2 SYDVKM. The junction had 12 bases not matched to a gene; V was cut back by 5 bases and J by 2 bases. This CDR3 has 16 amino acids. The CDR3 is CASSAANAGTAYEQYF. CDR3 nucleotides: TGTGCCAGCAGTGCAGCCAACGCAGGGACAGCCTACGAGCAGTACTTC.

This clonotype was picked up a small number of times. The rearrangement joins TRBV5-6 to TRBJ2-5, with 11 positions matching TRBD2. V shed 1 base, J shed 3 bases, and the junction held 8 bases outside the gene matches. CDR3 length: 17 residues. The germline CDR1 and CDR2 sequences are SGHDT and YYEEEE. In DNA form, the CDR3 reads TGTGCCAGCAGCTTGTCGCCGGGACTAGCGGTGGAAGAGACCCAGTACTTC. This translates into CASSLSPGLAVEETQYF.